Below, one TCR beta chain is given with its context. These data come from a study of preoperative IRX-2 immunotherapy in early breast cancer. Sequenced by immunoSEQ multiplex PCR; TCRdb stores in-frame clones only, minus some. The sample yields fewer than 70,000 clones, approximately 94% seen once. The germline gives CDR1 MNHEY, CDR2 SVGAGI. V shed 6 bases, J shed 8 bases, and the junction held 6 bases outside the gene matches. This CDR3 spans 13 amino acids. The treatment was: preoperative locoregional IRX-2 cytokine immunotherapy. This phase Ib study tested locoregional IRX-2 cytokine immunotherapy given before surgery.

The TCR sequence derives from a human donor with breast cancer. The chain couples TRBV6-5 to TRBJ1-1, with 10 bases matching TRBD1. Collection of the sample occurred from a patient treated with IRX-2 immunotherapy. The CDR3 sequence: CASRAVGQGEAFF. CDR3 nucleotides: TGTGCCAGCAGGGCCGTGGGACAGGGGGAAGCTTTCTTT.